The sequence of this TCR beta chain was determined in a study of cytomegalovirus exposure and HLA in healthy donors. Study results and caveats: TRBV6-2, TRBV6-3 and some other V segments were excluded as indistinguishable. A previous analysis found most TCR beta V segments productive roughly 90% or roughly 30% of the time. It was likely that a cluster of highly shared sequence variants was a sequencing artifact.

The PCR employed 60 Vbeta primers together with 13 Jbeta primers. Only in-frame clones appear in the TCRdb table, and some are missing; sequencing was by immunoSEQ multiplex PCR. This table holds 130,000 or so clones, 70% to 85% found once. Germline-derived CDR1 and CDR2 are LNHDA and SQIVND (reference sequence). This CDR3 has 12 amino acids. V lost 3 bases, J lost 8 bases, and 10 bases lay in between. For this clone: Its antigen is undetermined.

This sequence originates from a woman between 35 and 50 years old in good health and CMV-seronegative. Source material: PBMCs. The J gene is TRBJ1-2, the V gene TRBV19; no definite D call. Here the CDR3 reads CASSIQSSGYTF. In DNA, the CDR3 is TGTGCCAGTAGTATTCAGTCGTCGGGCTACACCTTC.